What follows are 10 T cell receptor beta chains derived from one specimen sequenced in a study of CD8+ T cells in alopecia areata. RNA, once extracted, was reverse transcribed into cDNA for use as the sequencing template. The protocol was immunoSEQ multiplex PCR, while the TCRdb copy is restricted to in-frame clones and leaves out a portion. The sample lists under 250,000 clones; more than 50% were seen once. Specimen: CD8+ T cells sorted from blood. These TCRs come from a human donor in good health.

This chain uses TRBV15 with TRBJ2-5; D perhaps matches TRBD2 (7 bases). CDR3 length equals 15 residues. Trimming left V 3 bases short and J 5 bases short, with 16 bases between. The germline gives CDR1 LNHNV, CDR2 YYDKDF (reference sequence). The CDR3 nucleotides read TGTGCCACCAGCAGCAGTAGGGGGGGCCCCGAGACCCAGTACTTC. Protein product: CATSSSRGGPETQYF. Full variable domain (outside the CDR3, taken from reference TRBV15 and TRBJ2-5): DAMVIQNPRYQVTQFGKPVTLSCSQTLNHNVMYWYQQKSSQAPKLLFHYYDKDFNNEADTPDNFQSRRPNTSFCFLDIRSPGLGDTAMYLCATSSSRGGPETQYFGPGTRLLVL.

The rearrangement links TRBV4-1 to TRBJ1-1; D may be TRBD1 (6 bases). The CDR3 has 15 residues. Germline values: CDR1 MGHRA, CDR2 YSYEKL. Trimming cost V 3 bases and J 4 bases, with 15 bases left between them. The CDR3 sequence: CASSQGTGTRTEAFF. The CDR3 DNA is TGCGCCAGCAGCCAGGGCACAGGGACCCGCACTGAAGCTTTCTTT.

The rearrangement uses TRBV11-2 and TRBJ2-5; 8 bases map to TRBD2. V lost 5 bases to trimming and J lost 5 bases; unmatched junction nucleotides: 10. The CDR3 spans 15 residues. Germline CDR1 SGHAT, CDR2 FQNNGV. The CDR3 DNA follows: TGTGCCAGCAGCCTACCCGGGGGGGCCGGGGAGACCCAGTACTTC. Encoded protein: CASSLPGGAGETQYF.

Only a few counts were recorded for this clone. The chain employs TRBV4-1 and TRBJ1-1; D call uncertain. The CDR3 extends over 13 amino acids. V was trimmed by 1 base and J by 2 bases, leaving 5 bases between them. CDR1 is MGHRA and CDR2 is YSYEKL in the germline V gene. The CDR3 loop reads CASSQVTNTEAFF. DNA of the CDR3: TGCGCCAGCAGCCAAGTAACAAACACTGAAGCTTTCTTT.

The V gene is TRBV29-1, the J gene TRBJ2-1; no definite D call. Germline V gene data show CDR1 as SQVTM and CDR2 as ANQGSEA. The CDR3 runs to 11 residues. Trimming left V 7 bases short and J 8 bases short, with 12 bases between. CDR3 sequence: CSAQPLYEQFF. The CDR3 DNA reads TGCAGCGCCCAACCTCTGTATGAGCAGTTCTTC.

The chain combines TRBV27 with TRBJ2-7; 8 nucleotides line up with TRBD1. CDR1 is MNHEY and CDR2 is SMNVEV in the germline V gene (reference sequence). The CDR3 totals 14 residues. V gave up 5 bases and J gave up 4 bases; unmatched junction bases: 7. In nucleotides, the CDR3 is TGTGCCAGCAGTATAGGACAGGGAACTTACGAGCAGTACTTC. As protein: CASSIGQGTYEQYF.

This chain joins TRBV5-1 and TRBJ1-1; a weak D match, TRBD1 (6 bases). The CDR3 extends over 13 amino acids. With 5 bases removed from V and 6 bases from J, the gap between germline ends came to 14 bases. The germline V gene encodes CDR1 SGHRS and CDR2 YFSETQ. CDR3 coding DNA: TGCGCCAGCAGTTGGAATGGGGGCTCTGAAGCTTTCTTT. The encoded protein is CASSWNGGSEAFF. Together with reference TRBV5-1 and TRBJ1-1, the CDR3 gives the full variable domain: KAGVTQTPRYLIKTRGQQVTLSCSPISGHRSVSWYQQTPGQGLQFLFEYFSETQRNKGNFPGRFSGRQFSNSRSEMNVSTLELGDSALYLCASSWNGGSEAFFGQGTRLTVV.

This clone was seen at least ten times. V usage is TRBV7-2 and J usage is TRBJ1-2, with D uncertain. Per germline, CDR1 SGHTA and CDR2 FQGNSA. Trimming pared 2 bases from V and 8 bases from J, leaving 3 bases between. CDR3 length: 10 residues. In DNA form, the CDR3 reads TGTGCCAGCAGCTTACCCGGCTACACCTTC. It yields the protein CASSLPGYTF. Drawing the rest from reference TRBV7-2 and TRBJ1-2, the complete variable domain is GAGVSQSPSNKVTEKGKDVELRCDPISGHTALYWYRQSLGQGLEFLIYFQGNSAPDKSGLPSDRFSAERTGGSVSTLTIQRTQQEDSAVYLCASSLPGYTFGSGTRLTVV.

This clone has just a few counts. The J gene is TRBJ2-7, the V gene TRBV27, with D possibly matching TRBD1 (6 bases). The CDR3 runs to 13 residues. V was clipped by 4 bases and J by 5 bases, with 12 bases between them. CDR1 and CDR2 from the germline V gene are MNHEY and SMNVEV (reference sequence). The CDR3 DNA reads TGTGCCAGCAGTTCTTCAGGGGCCCACGAGCAGTACTTC. Translation gives CASSSSGAHEQYF.

This clone has more than one count but fewer than ten. The chain links TRBV13 to TRBJ1-2; no definite D call. Germline CDR1 and CDR2: PRHDT and FYEKMQ (reference sequence). V gave up 5 bases and J gave up 6 bases, with 16 bases separating them. This CDR3 region has 14 residues. Here the CDR3 reads CASSSLGGGNGYTF. CDR3 sequence (DNA): TGTGCCAGCAGCAGCTTGGGTGGTGGAAATGGCTACACCTTC.